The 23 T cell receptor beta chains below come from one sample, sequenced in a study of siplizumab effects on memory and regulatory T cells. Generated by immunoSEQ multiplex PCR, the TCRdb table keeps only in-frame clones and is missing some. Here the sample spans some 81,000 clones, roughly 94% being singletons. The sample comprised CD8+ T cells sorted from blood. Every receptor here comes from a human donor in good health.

The DNA of the CDR3 is TGCGCCAGCAGGGTAGCGGGAGCCACCGGGGAGCTGTTTTTT. It encodes CASRVAGATGELFF. The chain couples TRBV10-2 to TRBJ2-2, with 9 nucleotides matching TRBD2. The CDR3 has 14 amino acids. V gave up 6 bases and J gave up 4 bases; unmatched junction bases: 3. The germline V gene encodes CDR1 WSHSY and CDR2 SAAADI.

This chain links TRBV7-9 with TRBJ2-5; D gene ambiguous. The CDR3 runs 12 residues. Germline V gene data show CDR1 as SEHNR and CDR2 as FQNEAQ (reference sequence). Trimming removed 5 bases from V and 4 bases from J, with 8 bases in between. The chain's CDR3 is CASSPPAETQYF. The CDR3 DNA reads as TGTGCCAGCAGCCCCCCTGCAGAGACCCAGTACTTC.

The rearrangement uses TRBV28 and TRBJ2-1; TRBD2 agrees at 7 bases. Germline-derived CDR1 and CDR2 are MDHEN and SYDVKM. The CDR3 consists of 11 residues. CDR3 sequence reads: CVASGGGEQFF. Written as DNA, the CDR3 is TGTGTCGCTTCGGGGGGTGGAGAGCAGTTCTTC.

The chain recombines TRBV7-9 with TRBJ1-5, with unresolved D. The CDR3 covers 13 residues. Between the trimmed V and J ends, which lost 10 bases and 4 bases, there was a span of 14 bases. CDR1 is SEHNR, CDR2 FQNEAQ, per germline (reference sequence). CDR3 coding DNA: TGTGCCACCTCGGAGAGTACAAATCAGCCCCAGCATTTT. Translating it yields CATSESTNQPQHF.

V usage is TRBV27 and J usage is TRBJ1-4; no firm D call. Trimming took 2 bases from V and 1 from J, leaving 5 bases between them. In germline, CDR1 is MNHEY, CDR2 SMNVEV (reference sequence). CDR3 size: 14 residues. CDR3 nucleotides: TGTGCCAGCAGTTTAGCAGGAACTAATGAAAAACTGTTTTTT. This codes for CASSLAGTNEKLFF.

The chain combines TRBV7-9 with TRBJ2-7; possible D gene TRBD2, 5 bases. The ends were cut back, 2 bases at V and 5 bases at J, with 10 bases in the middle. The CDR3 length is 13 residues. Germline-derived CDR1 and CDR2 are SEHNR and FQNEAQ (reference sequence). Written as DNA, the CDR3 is TGTGCCAGCAGCTTAAGGGCCGGGGACGAGCAGTACTTC. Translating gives CASSLRAGDEQYF. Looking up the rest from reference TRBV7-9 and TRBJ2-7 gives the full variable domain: DTGVSQNPRHKITKRGQNVTFRCDPISEHNRLYWYRQTLGQGPEFLTYFQNEAQLEKSRLLSDRFSAERPKGSFSTLEIQRTEQGDSAMYLCASSLRAGDEQYFGPGTRLTVT.

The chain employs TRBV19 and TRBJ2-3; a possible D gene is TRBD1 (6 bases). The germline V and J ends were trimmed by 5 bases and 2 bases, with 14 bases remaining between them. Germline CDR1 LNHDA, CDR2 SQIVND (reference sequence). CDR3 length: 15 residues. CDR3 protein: CASSPVVGATDTQYF. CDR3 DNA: TGTGCCAGTAGTCCAGTAGTGGGGGCCACAGATACGCAGTATTTT.

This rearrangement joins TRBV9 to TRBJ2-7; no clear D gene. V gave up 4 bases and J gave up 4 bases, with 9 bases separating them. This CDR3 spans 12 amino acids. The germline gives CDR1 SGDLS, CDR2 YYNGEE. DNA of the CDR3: TGTGCCAGCAGCTCCCCCGGGTACGAGCAGTACTTC. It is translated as CASSSPGYEQYF.

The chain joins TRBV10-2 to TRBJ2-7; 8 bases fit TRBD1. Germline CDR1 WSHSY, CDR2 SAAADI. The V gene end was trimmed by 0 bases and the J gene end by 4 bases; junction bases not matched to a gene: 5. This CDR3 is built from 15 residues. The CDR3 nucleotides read TGCGCCAGCAGTGAGTCGCAGGGGGCTGGTTACGAGCAGTACTTC. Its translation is CASSESQGAGYEQYF.

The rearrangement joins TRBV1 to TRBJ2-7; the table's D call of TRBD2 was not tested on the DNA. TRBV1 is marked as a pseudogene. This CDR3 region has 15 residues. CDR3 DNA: TGCACCAGCAGGGAGGGCGCGGGAGAAGACTACGAGCAGTACTTC. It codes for CTSREGAGEDYEQYF.

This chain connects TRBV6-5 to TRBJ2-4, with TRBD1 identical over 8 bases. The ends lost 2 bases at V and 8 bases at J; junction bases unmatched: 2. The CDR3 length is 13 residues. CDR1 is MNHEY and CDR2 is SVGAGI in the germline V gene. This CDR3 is CASSYPDRDIQYF. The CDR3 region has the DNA TGTGCCAGCAGTTACCCGGACAGGGACATTCAGTACTTC.

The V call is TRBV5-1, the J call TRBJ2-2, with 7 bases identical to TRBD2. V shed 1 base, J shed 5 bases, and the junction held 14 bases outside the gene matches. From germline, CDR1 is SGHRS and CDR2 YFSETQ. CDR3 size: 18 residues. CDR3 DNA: TGCGCCAGCAGCTTGCGTGAAGCGGGACCCGCCAGGACCGGGGAGCTGTTTTTT. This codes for CASSLREAGPARTGELFF.

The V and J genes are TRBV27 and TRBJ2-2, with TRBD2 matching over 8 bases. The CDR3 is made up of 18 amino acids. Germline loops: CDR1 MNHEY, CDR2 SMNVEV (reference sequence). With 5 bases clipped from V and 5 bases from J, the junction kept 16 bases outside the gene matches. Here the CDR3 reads CASSLPPGLADRTGELFF. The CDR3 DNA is TGTGCCAGCAGTCTACCCCCCGGACTAGCAGACCGAACCGGGGAGCTGTTTTTT.

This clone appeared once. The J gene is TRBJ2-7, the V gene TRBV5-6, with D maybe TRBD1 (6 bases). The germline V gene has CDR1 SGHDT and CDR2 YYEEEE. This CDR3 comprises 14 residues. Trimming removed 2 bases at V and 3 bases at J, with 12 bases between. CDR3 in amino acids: CASSFGDTYYEQYF. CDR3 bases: TGTGCCAGCAGCTTTGGGGACACCTACTACGAGCAGTACTTC.

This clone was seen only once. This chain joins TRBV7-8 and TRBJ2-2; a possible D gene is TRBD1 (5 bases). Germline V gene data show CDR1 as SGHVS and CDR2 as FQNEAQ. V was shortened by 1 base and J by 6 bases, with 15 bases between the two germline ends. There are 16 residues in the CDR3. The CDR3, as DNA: TGTGCCAGCAGCTTAGAAAAGGGGAAATCGGCCGGGGAGCTGTTTTTT. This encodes CASSLEKGKSAGELFF.

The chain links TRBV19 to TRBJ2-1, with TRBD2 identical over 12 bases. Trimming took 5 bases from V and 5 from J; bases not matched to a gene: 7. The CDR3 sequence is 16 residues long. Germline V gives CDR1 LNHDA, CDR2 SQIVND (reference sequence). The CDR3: CASSSRLAGAHNEQFF. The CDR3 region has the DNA TGTGCCAGTAGTTCCAGACTAGCGGGAGCCCACAATGAGCAGTTCTTC. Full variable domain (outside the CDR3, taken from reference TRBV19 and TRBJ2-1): DGGITQSPKYLFRKEGQNVTLSCEQNLNHDAMYWYRQDPGQGLRLIYYSQIVNDFQKGDIAEGYSVSREKKESFPLTVTSAQKNPTAFYLCASSSRLAGAHNEQFFGPGTRLTVL.

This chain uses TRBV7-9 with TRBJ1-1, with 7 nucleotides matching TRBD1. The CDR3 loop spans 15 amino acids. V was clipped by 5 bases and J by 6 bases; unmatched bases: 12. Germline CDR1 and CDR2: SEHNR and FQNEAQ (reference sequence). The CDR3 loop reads CASSRQVAGGPEAFF. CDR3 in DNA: TGTGCCAGCAGCCGACAGGTTGCAGGGGGGCCTGAAGCTTTCTTT.

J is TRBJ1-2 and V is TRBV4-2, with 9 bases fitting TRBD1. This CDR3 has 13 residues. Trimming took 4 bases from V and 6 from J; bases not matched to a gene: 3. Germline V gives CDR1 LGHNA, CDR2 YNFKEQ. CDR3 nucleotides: TGTGCCAGCAGCCCCAGACAGGGGGATGGCTACACCTTC. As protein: CASSPRQGDGYTF.

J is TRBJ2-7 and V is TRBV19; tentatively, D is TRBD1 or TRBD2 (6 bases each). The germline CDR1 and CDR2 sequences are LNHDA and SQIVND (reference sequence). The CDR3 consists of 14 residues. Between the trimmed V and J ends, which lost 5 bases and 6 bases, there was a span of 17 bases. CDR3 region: CASSWGRGSGEQYF. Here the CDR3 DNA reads TGTGCCAGTAGTTGGGGGCGGGGTTCGGGCGAGCAGTACTTC.

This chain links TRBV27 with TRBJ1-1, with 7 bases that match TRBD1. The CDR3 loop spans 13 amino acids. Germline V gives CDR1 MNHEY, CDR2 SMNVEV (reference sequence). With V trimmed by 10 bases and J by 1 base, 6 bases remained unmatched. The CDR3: CATRQGANTEAFF. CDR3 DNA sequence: TGTGCCACCCGACAGGGCGCGAACACTGAAGCTTTCTTT.

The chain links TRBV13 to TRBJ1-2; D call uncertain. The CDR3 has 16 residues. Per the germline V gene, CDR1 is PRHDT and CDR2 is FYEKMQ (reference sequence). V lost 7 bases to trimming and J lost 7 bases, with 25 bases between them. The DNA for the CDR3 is TGTGCCAGCACCCCTAGAGGCCGCACAGCTTCTTTTGGCTACACCTTC. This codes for CASTPRGRTASFGYTF.

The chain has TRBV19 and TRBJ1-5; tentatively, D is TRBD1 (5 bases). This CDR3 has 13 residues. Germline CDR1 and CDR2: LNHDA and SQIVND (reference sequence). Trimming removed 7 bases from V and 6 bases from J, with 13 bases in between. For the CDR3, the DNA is TGTGCCAGTAAGATTGGGGCTGGTCAGCCCCAGCATTTT. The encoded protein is CASKIGAGQPQHF.

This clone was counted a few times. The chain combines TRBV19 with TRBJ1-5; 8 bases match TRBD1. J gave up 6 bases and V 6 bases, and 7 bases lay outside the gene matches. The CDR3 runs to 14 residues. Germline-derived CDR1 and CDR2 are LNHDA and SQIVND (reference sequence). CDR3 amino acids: CASRATGGAQPQHF. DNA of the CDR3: TGTGCCAGTAGGGCCACAGGGGGTGCTCAGCCCCAGCATTTT.